This TCR beta chain was captured by sequencing in a study of Tregs in tolerant kidney transplant recipients. Thawed PBMCs were rested overnight at 37°C with around 200 IU/ml IL-2 before regulatory T cell sorting. CDR1 is SGHTS and CDR2 is YDEGEE in the germline V gene. The V and J ends lost 1 base and 8 bases respectively, with 6 bases between them. The length of the CDR3 is 12 residues. Profiled with immunoSEQ multiplex PCR; TCRdb holds only in-frame clones, not every one. This sample yields roughly 64,000 clones, of which 95% to 98% are seen a single time; 0.34% belongs to the top ten. The TCR sequence derives from a human donor who received a combined kidney and bone marrow transplant. The input for sequencing was Tregs from blood, taken before the transplant. The chain is built from TRBV5-8 and TRBJ1-4; no reliable D call. The CDR3 spells CASSLRREKLFF. As DNA, the CDR3 is TGTGCCAGCAGCTTGCGTCGGGAAAAACTGTTTTTT.